This T cell receptor beta chain was sequenced in a study of CDR3 diversity in severe acne. MiXCR was run by TCRdb on the PCR reads, yielding one entry per CDR3 protein. This table holds tens of thousands of distinct CDR3 sequences, about 54% found once. With regard to this clonotype: The CDR3 carries no conserved terminal phenylalanine or tryptophan, so it likely arises from a read error.

This CDR3 region has 20 residues. CDR1 MDHEN and CDR2 SYDVKM come from the germline V gene. The clonotype originates from a male donor in good health, without acne. The sample taken for sequencing was blood. This rearrangement joins TRBV28 to TRBJ2-3; 12 bases agree with TRBD2. CDR3 region: CASSLYPSGGAMDLTDTQYL. CDR3 sequence (DNA): TGTGCCAGCAGCTTATACCCTAGCGGGGGGGCCATGGACCTCACAGATACGCAGTATTTG.